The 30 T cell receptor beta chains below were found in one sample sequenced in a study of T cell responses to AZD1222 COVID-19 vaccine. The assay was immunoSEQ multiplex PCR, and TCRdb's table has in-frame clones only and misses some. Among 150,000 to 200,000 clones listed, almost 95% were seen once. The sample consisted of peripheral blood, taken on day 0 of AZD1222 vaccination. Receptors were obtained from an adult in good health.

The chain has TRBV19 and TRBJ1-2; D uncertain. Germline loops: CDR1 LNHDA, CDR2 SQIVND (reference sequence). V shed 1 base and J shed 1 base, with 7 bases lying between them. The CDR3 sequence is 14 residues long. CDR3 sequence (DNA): TGTGCCAGTAGTATAGGACCAGATAACTATGGCTACACCTTC. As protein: CASSIGPDNYGYTF.

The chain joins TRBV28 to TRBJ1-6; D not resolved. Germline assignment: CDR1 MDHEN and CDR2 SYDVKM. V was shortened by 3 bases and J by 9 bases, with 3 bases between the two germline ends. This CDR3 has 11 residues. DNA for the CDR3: TGTGCCAGCAGTTTGGGTTCACCCCTCCACTTT. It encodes CASSLGSPLHF.

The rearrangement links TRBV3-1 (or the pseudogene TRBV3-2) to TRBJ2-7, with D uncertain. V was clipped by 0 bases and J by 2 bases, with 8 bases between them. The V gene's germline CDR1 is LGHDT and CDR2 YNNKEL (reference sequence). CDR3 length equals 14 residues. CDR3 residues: CASSQEKGAYEQYF. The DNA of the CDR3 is TGTGCCAGCAGCCAAGAGAAGGGCGCCTACGAGCAGTACTTC.

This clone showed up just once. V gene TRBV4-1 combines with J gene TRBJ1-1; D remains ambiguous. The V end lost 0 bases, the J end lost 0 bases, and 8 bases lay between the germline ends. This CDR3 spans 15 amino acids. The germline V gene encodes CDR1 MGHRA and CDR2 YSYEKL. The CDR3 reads CASSQEVQMNTEAFF. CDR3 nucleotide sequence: TGCGCCAGCAGCCAAGAGGTTCAGATGAACACTGAAGCTTTCTTT.

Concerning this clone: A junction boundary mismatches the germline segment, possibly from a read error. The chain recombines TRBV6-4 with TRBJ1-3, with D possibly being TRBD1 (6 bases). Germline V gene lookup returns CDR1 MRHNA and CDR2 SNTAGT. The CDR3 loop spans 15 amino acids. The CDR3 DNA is TGTGCGAGCATTATCCGACAGGCCCCTGGAAACACCATATATTTT. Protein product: CASIIRQAPGNTIYF.

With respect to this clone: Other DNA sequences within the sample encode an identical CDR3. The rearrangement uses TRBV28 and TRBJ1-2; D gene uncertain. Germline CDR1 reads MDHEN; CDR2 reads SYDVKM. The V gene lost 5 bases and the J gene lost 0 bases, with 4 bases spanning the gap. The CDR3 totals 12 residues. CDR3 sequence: CASSLTNYGYTF. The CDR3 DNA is TGTGCCAGCAGTCTAACTAACTATGGCTACACCTTC.

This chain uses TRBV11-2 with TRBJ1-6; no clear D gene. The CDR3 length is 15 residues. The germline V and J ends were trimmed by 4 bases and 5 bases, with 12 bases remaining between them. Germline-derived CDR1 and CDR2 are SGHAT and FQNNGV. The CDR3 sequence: CASSWTGNNNSPLHF. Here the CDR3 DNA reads TGTGCCAGCAGCTGGACGGGGAACAATAATTCACCCCTCCACTTT. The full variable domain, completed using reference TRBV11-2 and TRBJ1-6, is EAGVAQSPRYKIIEKRQSVAFWCNPISGHATLYWYQQILGQGPKLLIQFQNNGVVDDSQLPKDRFSAERLKGVDSTLKIQPAKLEDSAVYLCASSWTGNNNSPLHFGNGTRLTVT.

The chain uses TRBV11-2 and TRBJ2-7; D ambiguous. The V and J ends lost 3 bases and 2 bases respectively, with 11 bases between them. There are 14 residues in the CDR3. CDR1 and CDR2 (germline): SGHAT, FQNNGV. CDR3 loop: CASSFIRNPYEQYF. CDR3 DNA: TGTGCCAGCAGCTTCATACGTAACCCCTACGAGCAGTACTTC.

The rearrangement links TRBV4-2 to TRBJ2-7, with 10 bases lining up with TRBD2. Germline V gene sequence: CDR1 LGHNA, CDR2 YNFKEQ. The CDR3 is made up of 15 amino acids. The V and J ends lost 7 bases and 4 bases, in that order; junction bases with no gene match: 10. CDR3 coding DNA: TGTGCCAGCACCCTGGAGCCAGCGGGGGGGTACGAGCAGTACTTC. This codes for CASTLEPAGGYEQYF.

CDR3 region: CASSLGGPNTPDTQYF. In nucleotides, the CDR3 is TGCGCCAGCAGCTTGGGGGGACCTAACACCCCAGATACGCAGTATTTT. This chain connects TRBV5-1 to TRBJ2-3; either TRBD1 or TRBD2 may supply D (5 bases each). The CDR3 has 16 amino acids. Germline assignment: CDR1 SGHRS and CDR2 YFSETQ. V was pared by 0 bases and J by 4 bases, with 15 bases between.

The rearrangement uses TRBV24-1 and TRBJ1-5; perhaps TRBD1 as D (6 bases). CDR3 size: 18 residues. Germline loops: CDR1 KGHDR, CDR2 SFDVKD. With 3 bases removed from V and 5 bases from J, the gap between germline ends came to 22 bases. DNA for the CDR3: TGTGCCACCAGTGATCCGCAAGGGGGGAGACCGTGGGATCAGCCCCAGCATTTT. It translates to CATSDPQGGRPWDQPQHF.

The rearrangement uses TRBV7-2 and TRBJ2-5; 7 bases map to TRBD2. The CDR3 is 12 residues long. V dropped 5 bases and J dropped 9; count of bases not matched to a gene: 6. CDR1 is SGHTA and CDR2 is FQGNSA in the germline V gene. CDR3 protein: CASSPSGEAQYF. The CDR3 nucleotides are TGTGCCAGCAGCCCCAGCGGGGAGGCCCAGTACTTC.

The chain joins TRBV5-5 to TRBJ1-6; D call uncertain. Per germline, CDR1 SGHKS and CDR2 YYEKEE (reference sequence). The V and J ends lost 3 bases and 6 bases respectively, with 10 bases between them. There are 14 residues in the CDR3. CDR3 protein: CASSSSGINSPLHF. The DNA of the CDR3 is TGTGCCAGCAGCTCGTCCGGGATTAATTCACCCCTCCACTTT.

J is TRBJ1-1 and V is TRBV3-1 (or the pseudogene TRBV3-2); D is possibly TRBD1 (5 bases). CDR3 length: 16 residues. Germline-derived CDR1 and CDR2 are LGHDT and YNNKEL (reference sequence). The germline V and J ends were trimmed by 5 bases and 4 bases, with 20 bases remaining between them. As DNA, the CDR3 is TGTGCCAGCAGCTTACACTACGCCTCCAGGGCCACTGAAGCTTTCTTT. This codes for CASSLHYASRATEAFF.

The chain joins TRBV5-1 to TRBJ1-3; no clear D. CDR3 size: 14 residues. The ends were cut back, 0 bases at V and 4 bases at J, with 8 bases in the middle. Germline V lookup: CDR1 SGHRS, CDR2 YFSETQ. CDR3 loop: CASSLAGYGNTIYF. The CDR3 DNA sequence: TGCGCCAGCAGCTTGGCTGGGTACGGAAACACCATATATTTT.

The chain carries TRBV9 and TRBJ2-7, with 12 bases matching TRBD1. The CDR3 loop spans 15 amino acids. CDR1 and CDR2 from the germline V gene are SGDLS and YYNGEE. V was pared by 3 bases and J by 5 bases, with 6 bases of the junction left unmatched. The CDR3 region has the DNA TGTGCCAGCAGCGCTTCCGGGACAGGGGGCAACGAGCAGTACTTC. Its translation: CASSASGTGGNEQYF.

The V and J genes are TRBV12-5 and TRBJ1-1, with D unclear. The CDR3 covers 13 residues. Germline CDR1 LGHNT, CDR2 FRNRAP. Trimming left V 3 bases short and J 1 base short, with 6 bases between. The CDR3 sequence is CASGLGGNTEAFF. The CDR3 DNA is TGTGCTAGTGGTTTAGGAGGGAACACTGAAGCTTTCTTT.

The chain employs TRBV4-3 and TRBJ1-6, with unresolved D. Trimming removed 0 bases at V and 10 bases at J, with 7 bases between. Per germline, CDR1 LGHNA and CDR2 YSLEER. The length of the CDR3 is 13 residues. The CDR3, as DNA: TGCGCCAGCAGCCAAGATCGAAACTCACCCCTCCACTTT. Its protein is CASSQDRNSPLHF.

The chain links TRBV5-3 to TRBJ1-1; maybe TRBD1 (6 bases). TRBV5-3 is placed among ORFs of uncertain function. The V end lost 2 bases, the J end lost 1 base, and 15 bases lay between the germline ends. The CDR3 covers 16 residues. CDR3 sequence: CARSFPPMTGNTEAFF. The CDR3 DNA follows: TGTGCCAGAAGCTTTCCCCCGATGACAGGGAACACTGAAGCTTTCTTT.

CDR3 in DNA: TGTGCCAGCAGTCCGACAGGGGGTAGAACTGAAGCTTTCTTT. Residues: CASSPTGGRTEAFF. This sequence joins TRBV27 and TRBJ1-1; 9 nucleotides align to TRBD1. Trimming cost V 5 bases and J 5 bases; bases outside gene matches: 6. This CDR3 is 14 amino acids long. Germline CDR1 and CDR2: MNHEY and SMNVEV (reference sequence).

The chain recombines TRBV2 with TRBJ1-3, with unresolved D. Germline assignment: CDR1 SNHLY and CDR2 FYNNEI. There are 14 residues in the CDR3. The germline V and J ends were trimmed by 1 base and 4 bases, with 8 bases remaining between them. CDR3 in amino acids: CASSEGHQGNTIYF. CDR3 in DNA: TGTGCCAGCAGTGAAGGACACCAGGGAAACACCATATATTTT.

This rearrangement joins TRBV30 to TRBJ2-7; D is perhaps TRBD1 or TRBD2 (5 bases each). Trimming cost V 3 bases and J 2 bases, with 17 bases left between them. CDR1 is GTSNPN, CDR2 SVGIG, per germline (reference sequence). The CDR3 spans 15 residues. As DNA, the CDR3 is TGTGCCTGGAGAGCCTGGGACCGCTCTACCTACGAGCAGTACTTC. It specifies CAWRAWDRSTYEQYF. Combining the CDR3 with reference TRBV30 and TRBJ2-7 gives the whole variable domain SQTIHQWPATLVQPVGSPLSLECTVEGTSNPNLYWYRQAAGRGLQLLFYSVGIGQISSEVPQNLSASRPQDRQFILSSKKLLLSDSGFYLCAWRAWDRSTYEQYFGPGTRLTVT.

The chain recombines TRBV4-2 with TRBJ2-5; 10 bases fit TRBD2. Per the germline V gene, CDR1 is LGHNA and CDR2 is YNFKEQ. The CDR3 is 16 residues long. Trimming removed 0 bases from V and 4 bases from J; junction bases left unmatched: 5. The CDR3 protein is CASSQEPSGGLETQYF. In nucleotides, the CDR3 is TGTGCCAGCAGCCAAGAGCCTAGCGGGGGACTAGAGACCCAGTACTTC.

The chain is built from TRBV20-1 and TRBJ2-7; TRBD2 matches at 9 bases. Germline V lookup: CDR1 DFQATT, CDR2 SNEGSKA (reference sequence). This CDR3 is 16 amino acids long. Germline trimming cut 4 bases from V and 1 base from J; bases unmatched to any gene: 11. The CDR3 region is CSATEWASGTSYEQYF. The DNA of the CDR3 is TGCAGTGCTACTGAATGGGCTAGCGGGACTTCCTACGAGCAGTACTTC.

CDR3 protein: CASSLRSSGGNEQFF. The CDR3 DNA reads TGTGCCAGCAGCCTGCGGTCTAGCGGGGGCAATGAGCAGTTCTTC. The gene calls are TRBV7-2 and TRBJ2-1, with 10 nucleotides matching TRBD2. V lost 5 bases and J lost 6; bases outside the gene matches: 7. The length of the CDR3 is 15 residues. CDR1 and CDR2 (germline): SGHTA, FQGNSA.

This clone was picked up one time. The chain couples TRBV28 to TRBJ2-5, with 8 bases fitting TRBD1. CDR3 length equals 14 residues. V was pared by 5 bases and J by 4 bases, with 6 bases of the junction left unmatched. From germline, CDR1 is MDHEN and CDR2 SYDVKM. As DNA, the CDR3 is TGTGCCAGCAGTACCGGACAGGGTAGAGAGACCCAGTACTTC. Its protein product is CASSTGQGRETQYF.

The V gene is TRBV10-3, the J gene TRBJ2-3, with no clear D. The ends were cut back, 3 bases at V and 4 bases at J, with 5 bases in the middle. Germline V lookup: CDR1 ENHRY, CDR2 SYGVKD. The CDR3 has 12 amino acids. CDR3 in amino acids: CAISDRSDTQYF. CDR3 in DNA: TGTGCCATCAGTGATAGGTCAGATACGCAGTATTTT.

The CDR3 region is CASSLLTMGTEAFF. The CDR3 coding sequence is TGTGCCAGCAGCTTGCTTACCATGGGGACTGAAGCTTTCTTT. This rearrangement joins TRBV3-1 (or the pseudogene TRBV3-2) to TRBJ1-1; D unclear. The CDR3 consists of 14 residues. Germline V gene data show CDR1 as LGHDT and CDR2 as YNNKEL (reference sequence). V shed 5 bases and J shed 5 bases, with 15 bases lying between them.

The CDR3: CASSNSGTGAFF. CDR3 DNA sequence: TGTGCCAGCAGCAACTCGGGGACGGGGGCTTTCTTT. The genes are TRBV21-1 and TRBJ1-1. TRBV21-1 is described as a pseudogene. CDR3 size: 12 residues.

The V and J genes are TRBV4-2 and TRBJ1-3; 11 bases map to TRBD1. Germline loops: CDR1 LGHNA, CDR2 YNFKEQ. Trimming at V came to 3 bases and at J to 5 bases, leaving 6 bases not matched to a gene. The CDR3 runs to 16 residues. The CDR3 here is CASSQDRTGGRNTIYF. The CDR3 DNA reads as TGTGCCAGCAGCCAGGATAGGACAGGGGGCAGAAACACCATATATTTT.